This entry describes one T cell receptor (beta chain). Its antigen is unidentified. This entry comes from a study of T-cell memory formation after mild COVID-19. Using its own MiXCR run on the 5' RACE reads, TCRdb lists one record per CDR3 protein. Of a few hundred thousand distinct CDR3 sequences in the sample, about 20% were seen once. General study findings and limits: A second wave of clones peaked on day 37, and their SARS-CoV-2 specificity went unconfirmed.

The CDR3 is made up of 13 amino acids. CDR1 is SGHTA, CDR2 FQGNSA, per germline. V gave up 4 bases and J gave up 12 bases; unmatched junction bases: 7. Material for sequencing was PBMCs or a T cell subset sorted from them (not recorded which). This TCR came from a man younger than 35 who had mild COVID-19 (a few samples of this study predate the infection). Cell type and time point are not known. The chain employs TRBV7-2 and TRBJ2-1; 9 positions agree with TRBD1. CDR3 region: CASSWTGEGVQFF. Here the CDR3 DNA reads TGTGCCAGCAGCTGGACAGGGGAAGGGGTGCAGTTCTTC.